A single sample gave rise to the 24 T cell receptor beta chains below, sequenced in a study of blood T cell repertoires in COVID-19. Sequencing used immunoSEQ multiplex PCR; TCRdb keeps in-frame clones, though not all of them. The table shows around 100,000 clones, with approximately 90% occurring only once. The sample consisted of peripheral blood. These receptors were taken from a human donor with active COVID-19. The donor label of this sample is uncertain.

The chain couples TRBV7-9 to TRBJ1-6; D is perhaps TRBD1 (5 bases). The CDR3 totals 16 residues. Germline CDR1 and CDR2: SEHNR and FQNEAQ (reference sequence). V was pared by 5 bases and J by 9 bases, with 20 bases between. In nucleotides, the CDR3 is TGTGCCAGCAGCCCTATGGGGGGTAGCTTCAGTTCACCCCTCCACTTT. Protein: CASSPMGGSFSSPLHF.

The chain employs TRBV4-2 and TRBJ2-7; TRBD1 might be the D (7 bases). Deletions cut 1 base from V and 0 bases from J, with 10 bases between. The CDR3 contains 15 residues. Germline loops: CDR1 LGHNA, CDR2 YNFKEQ. The CDR3 loop is CASSQGRDSSYEQYF. CDR3 sequence (DNA): TGTGCCAGCAGCCAAGGGAGGGACAGCTCCTACGAGCAGTACTTC.

The chain links TRBV6-4 to TRBJ2-1; 10 bases map to TRBD2. This CDR3 spans 15 amino acids. In germline, CDR1 is MRHNA, CDR2 SNTAGT. Losses at the gene ends were 5 bases for V and 6 bases for J; bases not matched to a gene: 7. The CDR3 coding sequence is TGTGCCAGCAGTCGAACTAGCGGGGATGGCAATGAGCAGTTCTTC. Translation: CASSRTSGDGNEQFF.

The chain is built from TRBV12-3 or TRBV12-4 and TRBJ2-1; D is ambiguous. Trimming pared 2 bases from V and 8 bases from J, leaving 10 bases between. The CDR3 runs 13 residues. CDR3 sequence (DNA): TGTGCCAGCAGTTTAAACAGAGTTGATGAGCAGTTCTTC. The encoded protein is CASSLNRVDEQFF.

This clone was observed a handful of times. This chain uses TRBV5-1 with TRBJ2-1; 8 bases line up with TRBD1. Germline V gene sequence: CDR1 SGHRS, CDR2 YFSETQ. V gave up 2 bases and J gave up 6 bases; unmatched junction bases: 13. The CDR3 sequence is 17 residues long. The DNA of the CDR3 is TGCGCCAGCAGCTTCCCTCAACAGGGGGGCGACCTCAATGAGCAGTTCTTC. This codes for CASSFPQQGGDLNEQFF.

Regarding this clone: One junction end does not reproduce the germline sequence, and a read error may be involved. The chain employs TRBV7-7 and TRBJ2-7, with 8 bases aligning to TRBD2. The germline V gene encodes CDR1 SSHAT and CDR2 FNYEAQ (reference sequence). This CDR3 has 15 residues. The CDR3 loop reads CASSPESAGAGEQYF. The DNA for the CDR3 is TGTGCTAGCAGCCCCGAGTCAGCGGGGGCCGGCGAGCAGTACTTC.

CDR3 nucleotide sequence: TGTGCCAGCAGCTTAGGCGGGCAGGGGCAGAGCGAGCAGTACTTC. Encoded protein: CASSLGGQGQSEQYF. The chain recombines TRBV7-8 with TRBJ2-7; possibly TRBD1 for D (6 bases). CDR1 and CDR2 (germline): SGHVS, FQNEAQ. CDR3 length: 15 residues. Trimming shortened V by 1 base and J by 6 bases, and 16 bases separated the two germline ends. Based on the CDR3 plus reference TRBV7-8 and TRBJ2-7, the full variable domain is GAGVSQSPRYKVAKRGQDVALRCDPISGHVSLFWYQQALGQGPEFLTYFQNEAQLDKSGLPSDRFFAERPEGSVSTLKIQRTQQEDSAVYLCASSLGGQGQSEQYFGPGTRLTVT.

The V call is TRBV11-3, the J call TRBJ2-5; D is uncertain. CDR3 size: 12 residues. V lost 0 bases and J 5 bases, leaving 4 bases between the germline ends. Germline V gene data show CDR1 as SGHNT and CDR2 as YENEEA. The CDR3 sequence: CASSLDRETQYF. The CDR3, as DNA: TGTGCCAGCAGCTTAGATCGGGAGACCCAGTACTTC.

The chain uses TRBV29-1 and TRBJ2-5, with TRBD2 matching 7 bases. CDR1 is SQVTM and CDR2 is ANQGSEA in the germline V gene. There are 15 residues in the CDR3. V dropped 0 bases and J dropped 5; count of bases not matched to a gene: 9. Here the CDR3 reads CSVEEGRGKGETQYF. CDR3 nucleotide sequence: TGCAGCGTTGAAGAGGGGCGGGGGAAGGGGGAGACCCAGTACTTC.

CDR3 in amino acids: CASSSRTGSFPETQYF. CDR3 DNA sequence: TGTGCCAGCAGCTCCCGGACAGGGAGTTTTCCAGAGACCCAGTACTTC. V gene TRBV9 combines with J gene TRBJ2-5, with 8 bases that match TRBD1. The CDR3 runs to 16 residues. V gave up 4 bases and J gave up 4 bases; unmatched junction bases: 12. Germline V gene data show CDR1 as SGDLS and CDR2 as YYNGEE. The variable domain in full, with the rest retrieved from reference TRBV9 and TRBJ2-5, is DSGVTQTPKHLITATGQRVTLRCSPRSGDLSVYWYQQSLDQGLQFLIQYYNGEERAKGNILERFSAQQFPDLHSELNLSSLELGDSALYFCASSSRTGSFPETQYFGPGTRLLVL.

V gene TRBV4-1 combines with J gene TRBJ1-5; D unclear. With 3 bases removed from V and 6 bases from J, the gap between germline ends came to 15 bases. CDR3 length equals 15 residues. Germline V gene data show CDR1 as MGHRA and CDR2 as YSYEKL. Here the CDR3 reads CASSQAVGSGQPQHF. Here the CDR3 DNA reads TGCGCCAGCAGCCAGGCCGTGGGCTCTGGTCAGCCCCAGCATTTT.

Comment on this clone: At one of its ends the junction is not consistent with the germline gene, which may arise from a read error. The V call is TRBV24-1, the J call TRBJ2-7, with D unresolved. The CDR3 consists of 15 residues. Per germline, CDR1 KGHDR and CDR2 SFDVKD. The CDR3 DNA follows: TGTGCCACCAGGGATTCGCCGAACGGGTCCTACGAGCAGTACTTC. It codes for CATRDSPNGSYEQYF.

This clone was detected once. V usage is TRBV12-3 or TRBV12-4 and J usage is TRBJ1-2; D is possibly TRBD1 (5 bases). The CDR3 covers 13 residues. The V end was cut by 5 bases, the J end by 4 bases, with 11 bases between. The CDR3 DNA reads as TGTGCCAGCAGTAACCAGGGATTCTATGGCTACACCTTC. Protein: CASSNQGFYGYTF.

The CDR3 nucleotides are TGTGCCAGCAGCTCACCGCTCAGGGGCCAATCCGGGGAGCTGTTTTTT. Protein: CASSSPLRGQSGELFF. The chain recombines TRBV7-9 with TRBJ2-2; TRBD1 is a possible D gene (6 bases). CDR1 and CDR2 from the germline V gene are SEHNR and FQNEAQ (reference sequence). V was cut by 4 bases and J by 6 bases, with 18 bases left in between. The CDR3 consists of 16 residues.

This clone has just one count. The chain recombines TRBV9 with TRBJ1-2, with TRBD1 identical over 7 bases. J lost 4 bases, V lost 4 bases, and 16 bases had no gene match. The CDR3 length is 17 residues. Looked up from germline, CDR1 is SGDLS and CDR2 is YYNGEE. In DNA, the CDR3 is TGTGCCAGCAGCCGTGGAACGACCAGGGGGTCCCTCTATGGCTACACCTTC. This codes for CASSRGTTRGSLYGYTF.

The chain employs TRBV11-2 and TRBJ2-7; the match to TRBD1 covers 8 bases. With 4 bases clipped from V and 2 bases from J, the junction kept 4 bases outside the gene matches. CDR3 length equals 14 residues. CDR1 is SGHAT, CDR2 FQNNGV, per germline. CDR3 residues: CASSSLTGAYEQYF. DNA of the CDR3: TGTGCCAGCAGCTCTTTGACAGGGGCCTACGAGCAGTACTTC.

This clone was observed a single time. The CDR3 DNA reads as TGTGCCAGTAGTACTGACAGGGGGCGTCATGGCTACACCTTC. The encoded protein is CASSTDRGRHGYTF. This chain uses TRBV19 with TRBJ1-2; 10 positions match TRBD1. With V trimmed by 4 bases and J by 6 bases, 5 bases remained unmatched. The CDR3 runs 14 residues. Germline lookup yields CDR1 LNHDA and CDR2 SQIVND (reference sequence).

V gene TRBV3-1 (or the pseudogene TRBV3-2) combines with J gene TRBJ2-3, with 7 bases that match TRBD2. The CDR3 runs 16 residues. V shed 4 bases and J 4 bases; nucleotides not matched to a gene: 11. The germline V gene has CDR1 LGHDT and CDR2 YNNKEL (reference sequence). The CDR3 loop reads CASSPYGGGVPDTQYF. The CDR3, as DNA: TGTGCCAGCAGCCCATATGGTGGGGGGGTCCCAGATACGCAGTATTTT.

This clone was observed once. The chain links TRBV2 to TRBJ2-7, with 9 bases identical to TRBD1. Germline CDR1 is SNHLY and CDR2 is FYNNEI. The CDR3 is 14 amino acids. Trimming took 10 bases from V and 2 from J; bases not matched to a gene: 9. CDR3 nucleotide sequence: TGTGCCACCCGGTCGGGACAGGGAGCCTACGAGCAGTACTTC. This sequence encodes CATRSGQGAYEQYF.

This chain uses TRBV6-5 with TRBJ1-1, with 10 bases lining up with TRBD1. This CDR3 has 15 amino acids. V shed 6 bases and J 5 bases; nucleotides not matched to a gene: 9. Germline V lookup: CDR1 MNHEY, CDR2 SVGAGI. Here the CDR3 reads CASRPRQGARTEAFF. The CDR3 nucleotides are TGTGCCAGCAGACCCCGACAGGGGGCGAGGACTGAAGCTTTCTTT.

The chain is built from TRBV9 and TRBJ1-3; D gene uncertain. V dropped 1 base and J dropped 6 bases, with 11 bases sitting between them. CDR3 length equals 14 residues. Germline CDR1 SGDLS, CDR2 YYNGEE. DNA of the CDR3: TGTGCCAGCAGCGTAAGTCGGTTTCCAAACACCATATATTTT. Residues: CASSVSRFPNTIYF. Full variable domain (remainder filled in from reference TRBV9 and TRBJ1-3): DSGVTQTPKHLITATGQRVTLRCSPRSGDLSVYWYQQSLDQGLQFLIQYYNGEERAKGNILERFSAQQFPDLHSELNLSSLELGDSALYFCASSVSRFPNTIYFGEGSWLTVV.

The rearrangement joins TRBV18 to TRBJ1-2; D is possibly TRBD1 (6 bases). Per germline, CDR1 KGHSH and CDR2 LQKENI. Trimming left V 5 bases short and J 0 bases short, with 16 bases between. The CDR3 runs 16 residues. The CDR3: CASSKSGGPSNYGYTF. For the CDR3, the DNA is TGTGCCAGCTCAAAGTCGGGGGGGCCCTCTAACTATGGCTACACCTTC.

This chain connects TRBV28 to TRBJ1-2; 9 bases are shared with TRBD1. The J segment lost 8 bases and the V segment lost 3 bases, leaving 7 bases of the junction unmatched. Germline V gene data show CDR1 as MDHEN and CDR2 as SYDVKM. The length of the CDR3 is 14 residues. The CDR3 spells CASSFPGQGVGYTF. CDR3 DNA sequence: TGTGCCAGCAGTTTCCCGGGACAGGGAGTGGGCTACACCTTC.

This rearrangement joins TRBV5-1 to TRBJ1-6; TRBD1 is a possible D gene (6 bases). This CDR3 is built from 15 residues. Deletions cut 5 bases from V and 8 bases from J, with 17 bases between. Germline-derived CDR1 and CDR2 are SGHRS and YFSETQ. DNA of the CDR3: TGCGCCAGCAGGGTGGACAGACCGATGGATTCACCCCTCCACTTT. It specifies CASRVDRPMDSPLHF.